The next 23 T cell receptor beta chains were all read from a single sample in a study of T cell responses to AZD1222 COVID-19 vaccine. The protocol was immunoSEQ multiplex PCR, while the TCRdb copy is restricted to in-frame clones and leaves out a portion. The sample contains more than 85,000 clones, 80% to 90% of which appear only once. This specimen consisted of peripheral blood, obtained on day 0 of AZD1222 vaccination. The origin of the receptors is an adult in good health.

The chain recombines TRBV28 with TRBJ1-2; TRBD1 agrees at 8 bases. The CDR3 loop spans 15 amino acids. The junction had 12 bases not matched to a gene; V was cut back by 5 bases and J by 7 bases. The germline gives CDR1 MDHEN, CDR2 SYDVKM. The CDR3 loop is CASSPNPGGASGYTF. As DNA, the CDR3 is TGTGCCAGCAGTCCCAACCCAGGGGGCGCAAGTGGCTACACCTTC.

CDR3 bases: TGTGCCACCAGCAGAGATCTAGGGCAGGCGAACAATGAGCAGTTCTTC. It is translated as CATSRDLGQANNEQFF. The chain links TRBV15 to TRBJ2-1; D is undetermined. CDR1 and CDR2 (germline): LNHNV, YYDKDF (reference sequence). CDR3 size: 16 residues. The V gene lost 0 bases and the J gene lost 5 bases, with 14 bases spanning the gap.

V is TRBV24-1 and J is TRBJ1-5; possibly TRBD1 for D (5 bases). V lost 2 bases and J lost 1, with 5 bases in between. CDR3 length: 14 residues. CDR1 is KGHDR, CDR2 SFDVKD, per germline. The CDR3 protein is CATSDWDSNQPQHF. The CDR3 DNA reads as TGTGCCACCAGTGATTGGGACAGCAATCAGCCCCAGCATTTT.

This clone occurred once. This sequence joins TRBV15 and TRBJ2-2, with 7 positions matching TRBD2. J lost 4 bases, V lost 0 bases, and 8 bases had no gene match. The germline CDR1 and CDR2 sequences are LNHNV and YYDKDF (reference sequence). CDR3 size: 17 residues. In DNA, the CDR3 is TGTGCCACCAGCAGAGATAAATTCGAGCGGGGCACCGGGGAGCTGTTTTTT. Its protein is CATSRDKFERGTGELFF.

The CDR3 loop is CASSEVGNFTPLHF. For the CDR3, the DNA is TGTGCCAGCAGTGAAGTCGGCAATTTCACACCCCTCCACTTT. The genes are TRBV2 and TRBJ1-6, with D hard to call. Trimming cost V 1 base and J 11 bases, with 12 bases left between them. The CDR3 length is 14 residues. In germline, CDR1 is SNHLY, CDR2 FYNNEI. The variable domain in full, with the rest retrieved from reference TRBV2 and TRBJ1-6, is EPEVTQTPSHQVTQMGQEVILRCVPISNHLYFYWYRQILGQKVEFLVSFYNNEISEKSEIFDDQFSVERPDGSNFTLKIRSTKLEDSAMYFCASSEVGNFTPLHFGNGTRLTVT.

The V gene is TRBV28, the J gene TRBJ2-1, with 8 bases aligning to TRBD2. CDR3 size: 17 residues. The ends lost 2 bases at V and 10 bases at J; junction bases unmatched: 16. The germline gives CDR1 MDHEN, CDR2 SYDVKM. The CDR3 coding sequence is TGTGCCAGCAGTTTACCCCATGGTAGCGGGACTGTTCGGGAGCAGTTCTTC. Its protein is CASSLPHGSGTVREQFF.

The chain's CDR3 is CASSQDLASGSTEQFF. The CDR3, as DNA: TGCGCCAGCAGCCAAGATCTCGCTAGCGGGAGTACTGAGCAGTTCTTC. V usage is TRBV4-3 and J usage is TRBJ2-1; 10 positions agree with TRBD2. CDR3 length: 16 residues. Trimming at V came to 0 bases and at J to 9 bases, leaving 8 bases not matched to a gene. Germline loops: CDR1 LGHNA, CDR2 YSLEER.

CDR3 nucleotides: TGCGCCAGCAGCCACCCCCTGGGAGCGGCCGAACCCTCCTACGAGCAGTACTTC. Translation: CASSHPLGAAEPSYEQYF. The chain couples TRBV4-1 to TRBJ2-7; a weak D match, TRBD2 (5 bases). The V end was cut by 3 bases, the J end by 0 bases, with 21 bases between. CDR3 size: 18 residues. Germline lookup yields CDR1 MGHRA and CDR2 YSYEKL.

J is TRBJ2-1 and V is TRBV7-8; unclear D gene. Deletions cut 4 bases from V and 8 bases from J, with 9 bases between. The CDR3 extends over 12 amino acids. Germline V lookup: CDR1 SGHVS, CDR2 FQNEAQ. The CDR3 region has the DNA TGTGCCAGCAGCTATAGGAGCGATGAGCAGTTCTTC. Its protein is CASSYRSDEQFF. Drawing the rest from reference TRBV7-8 and TRBJ2-1, the complete variable domain is GAGVSQSPRYKVAKRGQDVALRCDPISGHVSLFWYQQALGQGPEFLTYFQNEAQLDKSGLPSDRFFAERPEGSVSTLKIQRTQQEDSAVYLCASSYRSDEQFFGPGTRLTVL.

CDR3 amino acids: CASSPGLAGYNEQFF. The CDR3 nucleotides read TGTGCCAGCTCACCGGGACTAGCGGGGTACAATGAGCAGTTCTTC. The chain carries TRBV18 and TRBJ2-1; 13 positions match TRBD2. From germline, CDR1 is KGHSH and CDR2 LQKENI. The V and J ends lost 3 bases and 4 bases, in that order; junction bases with no gene match: 0. The CDR3 runs to 15 residues.

This chain links TRBV4-3 with TRBJ2-7; D possibly corresponds to TRBD1 (6 bases). The ends were cut back, 1 base at V and 6 bases at J, with 16 bases in the middle. The CDR3 runs to 15 residues. CDR1 and CDR2 (germline): LGHNA, YSLEER. The chain's CDR3 is CASSQGQAGWGEQYF. The CDR3 DNA reads TGCGCCAGCAGCCAAGGACAGGCGGGCTGGGGCGAGCAGTACTTC.

This sequence joins TRBV4-1 and TRBJ1-5; D unclear. CDR1 MGHRA and CDR2 YSYEKL come from the germline V gene. V lost 3 bases and J lost 0, with 9 bases in between. The CDR3 loop spans 15 amino acids. The DNA of the CDR3 is TGCGCCAGCAGCCAGGGTGACGATAGCAATCAGCCCCAGCATTTT. This gives the protein CASSQGDDSNQPQHF.

This chain uses TRBV11-2 with TRBJ1-6, with D possibly TRBD1 on 6 matching bases. Germline CDR1 SGHAT, CDR2 FQNNGV. Deletions cut 0 bases from V and 5 bases from J, with 8 bases between. The CDR3 contains 15 residues. In nucleotides, the CDR3 is TGTGCCAGCAGCTTAGAAGGACAGAATAATTCACCCCTCCACTTT. Translated, it gives CASSLEGQNNSPLHF.

The chain recombines TRBV19 with TRBJ1-2, with 7 bases lining up with TRBD1. The CDR3 contains 13 residues. V shed 7 bases, J shed 7 bases, and the junction held 9 bases outside the gene matches. The germline V gene has CDR1 LNHDA and CDR2 SQIVND (reference sequence). The CDR3 spells CASNGQVLGGYTF. The CDR3 nucleotides read TGTGCCAGTAACGGACAGGTTTTGGGTGGCTACACCTTC.

The chain combines TRBV2 with TRBJ1-3, with a tentative D call TRBD1 (5 bases). V shed 5 bases and J shed 0 bases, with 8 bases lying between them. There are 14 residues in the CDR3. Germline CDR1 SNHLY, CDR2 FYNNEI. The CDR3 reads CASSQGFSGNTIYF. The DNA for the CDR3 is TGTGCCAGCAGTCAGGGTTTCTCTGGAAACACCATATATTTT. The complete variable domain, with remaining parts taken from reference TRBV2 and TRBJ1-3, reads EPEVTQTPSHQVTQMGQEVILRCVPISNHLYFYWYRQILGQKVEFLVSFYNNEISEKSEIFDDQFSVERPDGSNFTLKIRSTKLEDSAMYFCASSQGFSGNTIYFGEGSWLTVV.

This chain connects TRBV19 to TRBJ1-5, with 12 bases fitting TRBD1. Germline values: CDR1 LNHDA, CDR2 SQIVND (reference sequence). The CDR3 extends over 16 amino acids. V lost 4 bases to trimming and J lost 7 bases; unmatched junction nucleotides: 8. In DNA form, the CDR3 reads TGTGCCAGTAGTAACTGGGGACAGGGGGCAGGACAGCCCCAGCATTTT. This codes for CASSNWGQGAGQPQHF.

The chain links TRBV3-1 (or the pseudogene TRBV3-2) to TRBJ2-7; D is possibly TRBD1 (6 bases). The CDR3 spans 14 residues. Germline assignment: CDR1 LGHDT and CDR2 YNNKEL (reference sequence). The germline V and J ends were trimmed by 0 bases and 2 bases, with 8 bases remaining between them. The CDR3 bases are TGTGCCAGCAGCCAAGATCAGGGGCCCTACGAGCAGTACTTC. It encodes CASSQDQGPYEQYF.

V gene TRBV5-1 combines with J gene TRBJ1-2, with TRBD1 identical over 9 bases. Germline V gene lookup returns CDR1 SGHRS and CDR2 YFSETQ. V lost 1 base to trimming and J lost 2 bases; unmatched junction nucleotides: 3. This CDR3 has 15 amino acids. The CDR3 DNA is TGCGCCAGCAGCTTGATTGGGACAGGGAACTATGGCTACACCTTC. Residues: CASSLIGTGNYGYTF.

CDR3 in DNA: TGTGCCAGCAGCTCCTCCGGGACTAGCGGCAGCGATGAGCAGTTCTTC. Translating gives CASSSSGTSGSDEQFF. The chain joins TRBV11-3 to TRBJ2-1, with 11 bases lining up with TRBD2. Losses at the gene ends were 4 bases for V and 8 bases for J; bases not matched to a gene: 10. There are 16 residues in the CDR3. Germline CDR1 reads SGHNT; CDR2 reads YENEEA.

The V and J genes are TRBV28 and TRBJ2-1; 13 bases are shared with TRBD2. The CDR3 has 17 amino acids. Trimming removed 3 bases from V and 7 bases from J; junction bases left unmatched: 9. Germline V gene lookup returns CDR1 MDHEN and CDR2 SYDVKM. CDR3 region: CASSLGTTTSGRNEQFF. CDR3 DNA: TGTGCCAGCAGTTTGGGCACTACGACTAGCGGGAGGAATGAGCAGTTCTTC.

The J gene is TRBJ1-3, the V gene TRBV6-5; D perhaps matches TRBD1 (5 bases). Between the trimmed V and J ends, which lost 0 bases and 2 bases, there was a span of 11 bases. CDR3 length equals 16 residues. Per germline, CDR1 MNHEY and CDR2 SVGAGI. This CDR3 reads CASSYSPTGAGNTIYF. In nucleotides, the CDR3 is TGTGCCAGCAGTTACTCACCTACAGGAGCTGGAAACACCATATATTTT.

The rearrangement uses TRBV27 and TRBJ1-2, with unresolved D. Germline V CDR1 and CDR2: MNHEY, SMNVEV (reference sequence). The length of the CDR3 is 16 residues. Trimming stripped 6 bases from V and 2 bases from J, with 19 bases between. CDR3 DNA sequence: TGTGCCAGCAGCCCACTAACGGGGAAGCAGAACTATGGCTACACCTTC. Its translation: CASSPLTGKQNYGYTF.

The chain has TRBV28 and TRBJ2-3; tentatively, D is TRBD1 or TRBD2 (5 bases each). V lost 3 bases, J lost 1 base, and 14 bases lay in between. The V gene's germline CDR1 is MDHEN and CDR2 SYDVKM. CDR3 length equals 16 residues. The CDR3 coding sequence is TGTGCCAGCAGTTTTTTTGGGCCGGGACGCACAGATACGCAGTATTTT. Translating it yields CASSFFGPGRTDTQYF.